This TCR beta chain comes out of a study of shared clonotypes between healthy human individuals. The study, taken as a whole, reports: Donor clonotype sharing was expected to depend on sequencing depth.

An assay was performed, and its level was deep. Unsorted PBMC DNA was sequenced on ten immunoSEQ deep assay plates. Data came from immunoSEQ multiplex PCR; TCRdb stores just in-frame clones and leaves some out. The sample yields some 450,000 clones, around 77% seen once. The V and J ends lost 4 bases and 2 bases, in that order; junction bases with no gene match: 5. CDR3 length equals 14 residues. Per germline, CDR1 SGHRS and CDR2 YFSETQ. This clone was seen repeatedly, ten times or more. Its antigen is currently unknown. Other DNA sequences in the sample encode the same CDR3. Source material: PBMCs. The rearrangement uses TRBV5-1 and TRBJ1-1; 7 bases agree with TRBD1. The TCR comes from a woman in her thirties or forties in good health. Some clones in this sample may be carry-over from other donors' samples. The CDR3 loop is CASSSRDSNTEAFF. The DNA for the CDR3 is TGCGCCAGCAGCAGCCGGGACAGCAACACTGAAGCTTTCTTT.